This TCR beta chain originates from a study of blood T cell repertoires in COVID-19. Study summary: The samples span acute and convalescent COVID-19 from the United States, Italy and Spain. From T cells, B-cell-depleted T cells, or PBMCs came the material, which was cDNA or gDNA.

As handled by the study authors: From reference gene primer amplification, estimates of nucleated cell counts were derived. Some clones are missing from TCRdb's copy, which holds only in-frame ones; the method was immunoSEQ multiplex PCR. Clonal size and the V and J genes are those of that table, whereas D and trimming came from the DNA. The sample has approximately 200,000 clones; 84% are singletons. This CDR3 is built from 15 residues. V was pared by 6 bases and J by 4 bases, with 15 bases between. Germline lookup yields CDR1 LNHDA and CDR2 SQIVND (reference sequence). This clone was seen a few times.

Sample: peripheral blood. This receptor was taken from a woman of 80 years or more with COVID-19, enrolled during active disease. J is TRBJ2-2 and V is TRBV19; D is possibly TRBD2 (5 bases). The CDR3 sequence is CASSGLSPSTGELFF. Here the CDR3 DNA reads TGTGCCAGTAGCGGACTTTCCCCCTCCACCGGGGAGCTGTTTTTT.